Each of the 26 T cell receptor beta chains below was sequenced from the same sample in a study of cytomegalovirus exposure and HLA in healthy donors (dated by TCRdb to the late 2010s). Libraries were built with the immunoSEQ multiplex PCR assay. The multiplex PCR relied on a mix of 60 forward primers for TCR Vbeta segments and 13 reverse primers for TCR Jbeta segments. TCRdb stores this immuneACCESS table with in-frame sequences only. Part of the clones is absent; in the studies checked, under half of the shortfall reflects unresolved V genes, and no reason is known for the rest. This sample is represented by 90,000 or so clones; approximately 71% of them were singletons. Around 16% of the sample lies in the top ten. Source material: PBMCs. Receptor source: a woman aged 18-30 years in good health and CMV-seropositive.

The chain couples TRBV6-1 to TRBJ2-5, with D possibly matching TRBD2 (6 bases). The end of the DNA aligns better with TRBJ2-7, so the J call may be wrong. The CDR3 consists of 14 residues. Germline assignment: CDR1 MNHNS and CDR2 SASEGT. The chain's CDR3 is CASTGTLFSYEQYF. The CDR3 bases are TGTGCCAGCACCGGGACTCTCTTCTCCTACGAGCAGTACTTC.

The chain links TRBV2 to TRBJ2-7; D gene unclear. The CDR3 sequence is 13 residues long. V lost 7 bases to trimming and J lost 0 bases, with 10 bases between them. Per the germline V gene, CDR1 is SNHLY and CDR2 is FYNNEI. The CDR3: CASTVSDSYEQYF. CDR3 in DNA: TGTGCCAGCACCGTGAGCGACTCCTACGAGCAGTACTTC.

V usage is TRBV5-5 and J usage is TRBJ1-5; tentatively, D is TRBD1 (5 bases). The CDR3 has 17 residues. Germline V gives CDR1 SGHKS, CDR2 YYEKEE (reference sequence). V was cut by 4 bases and J by 0 bases, with 17 bases left in between. The CDR3, as DNA: TGTGCCAGCAGCCCGCGGGACCCCGGGGGTAGCAATCAGCCCCAGCATTTT. Amino acids: CASSPRDPGGSNQPQHF.

The chain uses TRBV6-4 and TRBJ2-1, with D possibly being TRBD1 (6 bases). Germline V lookup: CDR1 MRHNA, CDR2 SNTAGT. The CDR3 extends over 13 amino acids. The V end lost 5 bases, the J end lost 7 bases, and 12 bases lay between the germline ends. CDR3 sequence (DNA): TGTGCCAGCAGTCCAGGGGTGCGGAATGAGCAGTTCTTC. Translated: CASSPGVRNEQFF.

The chain recombines TRBV27 with TRBJ2-3, with TRBD1 matching over 11 bases. This CDR3 comprises 15 residues. The V gene's germline CDR1 is MNHEY and CDR2 SMNVEV (reference sequence). The trim removed 5 bases at V and 9 bases at J, leaving 10 bases unmatched. For the CDR3, the DNA is TGTGCCAGCAGTGGGCGGACAGGGGGCCGCGAGACGCAGTATTTT. It specifies CASSGRTGGRETQYF.

There are a few counts of this clone. V is TRBV5-1 and J is TRBJ1-3; 9 bases line up with TRBD1. CDR3 length: 16 residues. V gave up 5 bases and J gave up 0 bases; unmatched junction bases: 6. CDR1 and CDR2 from the germline V gene are SGHRS and YFSETQ. This CDR3 is CASSPATGGSGNTIYF. Here the CDR3 DNA reads TGCGCCAGCAGTCCGGCGACAGGGGGCTCTGGAAACACCATATATTTT.

The genes are TRBV5-4 and TRBJ2-5; maybe TRBD1 (6 bases). Trimming took off 3 bases at V and 4 bases at J, with 16 bases between the two ends. The CDR3 loop spans 15 amino acids. Germline V gives CDR1 SGHNT, CDR2 YYREEE (reference sequence). The CDR3 region has the DNA TGTGCCAGCAGCTCCCAGACGGACAGCCCAGAGACCCAGTACTTC. The encoded protein is CASSSQTDSPETQYF.

This rearrangement joins TRBV27 to TRBJ2-1, with unresolved D. Trimming left V 6 bases short and J 4 bases short, with 10 bases between. Germline lookup yields CDR1 MNHEY and CDR2 SMNVEV (reference sequence). The CDR3 spans 13 residues. This chain's CDR3 is CASRQAKYNEQFF. The CDR3 DNA is TGTGCCAGCAGGCAGGCAAAATACAATGAGCAGTTCTTC.

V and J are TRBV10-3 and TRBJ2-1; 9 bases are shared with TRBD2. V was pared by 8 bases and J by 6 bases, with 5 bases of the junction left unmatched. This CDR3 is 13 amino acids long. Germline V gives CDR1 ENHRY, CDR2 SYGVKD. CDR3 bases: TGTGCCATCGGTAGCGGGAGAGGCAATGAGCAGTTCTTC. Translated: CAIGSGRGNEQFF.

This rearrangement joins TRBV5-4 to TRBJ1-1; TRBD1 agrees at 9 bases. In germline, CDR1 is SGHNT, CDR2 YYREEE (reference sequence). The CDR3 runs 15 residues. Germline trimming cut 3 bases from V and 7 bases from J; bases unmatched to any gene: 10. The CDR3 region has the DNA TGTGCCAGCAGCTCCACCTCTACAGGGGGCTTTGAAGCTTTCTTT. It specifies CASSSTSTGGFEAFF.

The chain employs TRBV7-2 and TRBJ1-2, with TRBD1 matching over 8 bases. The CDR3 runs to 17 residues. The germline V gene has CDR1 SGHTA and CDR2 FQGNSA. V was clipped by 0 bases and J by 7 bases; unmatched bases: 13. The CDR3 sequence is CASSLARNPDRAFGYTF. The CDR3 nucleotides read TGTGCCAGCAGCTTAGCTAGGAACCCGGACAGGGCCTTTGGCTACACCTTC.

The rearrangement links TRBV4-3 to TRBJ2-5; 12 nucleotides match TRBD2. From germline, CDR1 is LGHNA and CDR2 YSLEER. V shed 2 bases and J 2 bases; nucleotides not matched to a gene: 3. The CDR3 runs to 16 residues. CDR3 protein: CASSQYTSGGQETQYF. As DNA, the CDR3 is TGCGCCAGCAGCCAATACACTAGCGGGGGGCAAGAGACCCAGTACTTC.

The J gene is TRBJ2-7, the V gene TRBV28, with D perhaps matching TRBD2 (6 bases). In germline, CDR1 is MDHEN, CDR2 SYDVKM. CDR3 size: 15 residues. V was cut by 2 bases and J by 0 bases, with 11 bases left in between. In nucleotides, the CDR3 is TGTGCCAGCAGTTTAGGCGGGACGGCCTCCTACGAGCAGTACTTC. It yields the protein CASSLGGTASYEQYF.

This clone was picked up a small number of times. The chain employs TRBV7-2 and TRBJ2-3, with D maybe TRBD2 (5 bases). The CDR3 contains 12 residues. In germline, CDR1 is SGHTA, CDR2 FQGNSA. The germline V and J ends were trimmed by 5 bases and 6 bases, with 9 bases remaining between them. CDR3 loop: CASSPRGDTQYF. For the CDR3, the DNA is TGTGCCAGCAGCCCTAGAGGGGATACGCAGTATTTT.

The chain couples TRBV4-1 to TRBJ2-5, with 8 bases lining up with TRBD1. The last part of the DNA fits TRBJ2-7 better; the J call may be wrong. Germline CDR1 is MGHRA and CDR2 is YSYEKL. The CDR3 is made up of 12 amino acids. The CDR3 DNA sequence: TGCGCCAGCAGCCAAACAGGGGGCGAGCAGTACTTC. It codes for CASSQTGGEQYF.

This sequence joins TRBV15 and TRBJ2-2; no definite D call. Germline CDR1 is LNHNV and CDR2 is YYDKDF (reference sequence). The CDR3 loop spans 15 amino acids. Trimming shortened V by 6 bases and J by 4 bases, and 15 bases separated the two germline ends. CDR3: CATSYGQVGTGELFF. CDR3 coding DNA: TGTGCCACCAGTTATGGCCAGGTCGGCACCGGGGAGCTGTTTTTT. The full variable domain, completed using reference TRBV15 and TRBJ2-2, is DAMVIQNPRYQVTQFGKPVTLSCSQTLNHNVMYWYQQKSSQAPKLLFHYYDKDFNNEADTPDNFQSRRPNTSFCFLDIRSPGLGDTAMYLCATSYGQVGTGELFFGEGSRLTVL.

This chain connects TRBV9 to TRBJ1-1, with D perhaps matching TRBD1 (5 bases). The germline gives CDR1 SGDLS, CDR2 YYNGEE. V lost 4 bases and J 1 base, leaving 11 bases between the germline ends. The CDR3 sequence is 14 residues long. The CDR3 protein is CASSFTDRNTEAFF. The CDR3 DNA reads TGTGCCAGCAGCTTTACCGACAGGAACACTGAAGCTTTCTTT. Together with reference TRBV9 and TRBJ1-1, the CDR3 gives the full variable domain: DSGVTQTPKHLITATGQRVTLRCSPRSGDLSVYWYQQSLDQGLQFLIQYYNGEERAKGNILERFSAQQFPDLHSELNLSSLELGDSALYFCASSFTDRNTEAFFGQGTRLTVV.

This clone was picked up a small number of times. J is TRBJ1-2 and V is TRBV27; 10 bases match TRBD1. Germline assignment: CDR1 MNHEY and CDR2 SMNVEV (reference sequence). After removal of 6 bases from V and 8 bases from J, the junction contained 6 bases not matched to a gene. The CDR3 is 13 residues long. DNA of the CDR3: TGTGCCAGCAGCTGGGGGACAGGGGAAGGCTACACCTTC. Its translation: CASSWGTGEGYTF.

This clone was found once. This chain uses TRBV15 with TRBJ2-5, with 8 bases that match TRBD1. V was pared by 1 base and J by 9 bases, with 7 bases of the junction left unmatched. The CDR3 runs to 14 residues. CDR1 is LNHNV, CDR2 YYDKDF, per germline (reference sequence). The CDR3 loop is CATSRVQGAVAQYF. The CDR3 DNA is TGTGCCACCAGCAGAGTCCAGGGGGCTGTTGCCCAGTACTTC.

The J gene is TRBJ2-1, the V gene TRBV7-6, with 14 bases fitting TRBD2. The germline gives CDR1 SGHVS, CDR2 FNYEAQ. J was trimmed by 8 bases and V by 5 bases; bases with no gene match: 8. CDR3 size: 16 residues. CDR3 DNA: TGTGCCAGCAGCACCACCCGGGGACTAGCGGGAGATGAGCAGTTCTTC. Protein product: CASSTTRGLAGDEQFF.

The CDR3 loop reads CASSKGGTGGWQPQHF. As DNA, the CDR3 is TGTGCCAGCAGCAAAGGGGGGACAGGGGGGTGGCAGCCCCAGCATTTT. The J gene is TRBJ1-5, the V gene TRBV21-1; the DNA was not used to check the table's D call, TRBD1. TRBV21-1 is a pseudogene. This CDR3 contains 16 residues.

Of note for this clone: This sequence may be a read error, since a much larger clone differs from it by one base. This chain uses TRBV9 with TRBJ2-3; 14 positions agree with TRBD2. The ends lost 4 bases at V and 4 bases at J; junction bases unmatched: 5. Per germline, CDR1 SGDLS and CDR2 YYNGEE. The CDR3 loop spans 16 amino acids. CDR3 coding DNA: TGTGCCAGCAGCCCGCGACTAGCGGGAGGGCCAGATACGCAGTATTTT. Its translation is CASSPRLAGGPDTQYF. Full variable domain (rest looked up from reference TRBV9 and TRBJ2-3): DSGVTQTPKHLITATGQRVTLRCSPRSGDLSVYWYQQSLDQGLQFLIQYYNGEERAKGNILERFSAQQFPDLHSELNLSSLELGDSALYFCASSPRLAGGPDTQYFGPGTRLTVL.

V is TRBV4-1 and J is TRBJ2-1; 9 nucleotides match TRBD1. The CDR3 is 13 residues long. Germline values: CDR1 MGHRA, CDR2 YSYEKL. The trim removed 4 bases at V and 10 bases at J, leaving 5 bases unmatched. CDR3 in DNA: TGCGCCAGCAGCCGTGGACAGGGGTACGAGCAGTTCTTC. Amino acid sequence: CASSRGQGYEQFF.

The V and J genes are TRBV4-1 and TRBJ2-5; 9 bases map to TRBD1. The J call is uncertain, as TRBJ2-7 better fits the DNA end. CDR3 size: 15 residues. Germline assignment: CDR1 MGHRA and CDR2 YSYEKL. The CDR3 spells CASSQPGTGTYEQYF. The CDR3, as DNA: TGCGCCAGCAGCCAACCCGGGACAGGGACCTACGAGCAGTACTTC.

The CDR3 DNA is TGTGCCAGCAGCCAAGGGGGCGGATCCTACGAGCAGTACTTC. Translating it yields CASSQGGGSYEQYF. The genes are TRBV4-2 and TRBJ2-7; D might be TRBD1 (5 bases). Trimming took off 1 base at V and 1 base at J, with 8 bases between the two ends. CDR3 size: 14 residues. CDR1 and CDR2 (germline): LGHNA, YNFKEQ.

The CDR3 here is CASRHTSGSTYEQYF. In DNA, the CDR3 is TGTGCCAGCAGACACACTAGCGGGAGTACCTACGAGCAGTACTTC. The rearrangement links TRBV7-9 to TRBJ2-7; 11 nucleotides match TRBD2. The CDR3 length is 15 residues. Germline loops: CDR1 SEHNR, CDR2 FQNEAQ (reference sequence). The ends lost 6 bases at V and 2 bases at J; junction bases unmatched: 6. Together with reference TRBV7-9 and TRBJ2-7, the CDR3 gives the full variable domain: DTGVSQNPRHKITKRGQNVTFRCDPISEHNRLYWYRQTLGQGPEFLTYFQNEAQLEKSRLLSDRFSAERPKGSFSTLEIQRTEQGDSAMYLCASRHTSGSTYEQYFGPGTRLTVT.